Below, 21 T cell receptor beta chains from the same sample are listed, as sequenced in a study of radiation and T cells in renal cell carcinoma. As for time point: blood 2 weeks post-SBRT. Treatment here: 15 Gy SBRT to primary tumor, nephrectomy 4 weeks later. Sequencing was performed with immunoSEQ multiplex PCR; in TCRdb, only in-frame clones are kept and a portion is missing. The table includes over 60,000 clones, 80% to 90% detected once. The sequences come from blood, collected from a patient whose treatment included radiotherapy and nephrectomy. The receptors shown here come from a woman aged 45-65 years with renal cell carcinoma.

The chain joins TRBV7-9 to TRBJ2-5; 14 positions match TRBD2. With V trimmed by 6 bases and J by 5 bases, 5 bases remained unmatched. This CDR3 region has 15 residues. Germline V gene data show CDR1 as SEHNR and CDR2 as FQNEAQ (reference sequence). CDR3 sequence: CASRGLAGAYETQYF. The CDR3, as DNA: TGTGCCAGCAGGGGACTAGCGGGAGCGTACGAGACCCAGTACTTC.

This clone was found a few times. The chain carries TRBV5-5 and TRBJ1-4; D not certain. Germline-derived CDR1 and CDR2 are SGHKS and YYEKEE (reference sequence). This CDR3 comprises 14 residues. V was trimmed by 0 bases and J by 5 bases, leaving 8 bases between them. The CDR3 DNA reads as TGTGCCAGCAGCTTGGACAGAGGAAATGAAAAACTGTTTTTT. Its translation is CASSLDRGNEKLFF.

This clone was seen just once. The rearrangement links TRBV7-9 to TRBJ2-5; D is unresolved. Per the germline V gene, CDR1 is SEHNR and CDR2 is FQNEAQ (reference sequence). The CDR3 extends over 13 amino acids. Trimming stripped 6 bases from V and 5 bases from J, with 13 bases between. Here the CDR3 DNA reads TGTGCCAGCAGTGTCCGGGTACTCGAGACCCAGTACTTC. Encoded protein: CASSVRVLETQYF.

The chain combines TRBV10-2 with TRBJ2-5, with 7 positions matching TRBD2. This CDR3 is built from 14 residues. J gave up 1 base and V 7 bases, and 6 bases lay outside the gene matches. Germline values: CDR1 WSHSY, CDR2 SAAADI. The DNA for the CDR3 is TGCGCCAGCAAATTGGCTAGCGGCCAAGAGACCCAGTACTTC. It codes for CASKLASGQETQYF.

The chain combines TRBV6-1 with TRBJ2-5; D is unresolved. The CDR3 sequence is 15 residues long. Between the trimmed V and J ends, which lost 5 bases and 1 base, there was a span of 14 bases. Germline CDR1 and CDR2: MNHNS and SASEGT. CDR3 loop: CASSLMDGRQETQYF. In DNA form, the CDR3 reads TGTGCCAGCAGTTTGATGGACGGTCGCCAAGAGACCCAGTACTTC.

The rearrangement joins TRBV4-3 to TRBJ1-3, with D possibly being TRBD1 (5 bases). The CDR3 is 16 amino acids. Germline-derived CDR1 and CDR2 are LGHNA and YSLEER. Trimming took off 4 bases at V and 1 base at J, with 14 bases between the two ends. The CDR3, as DNA: TGCGCCAGCAGCCTCCGGGGCCTGTTATCTGGAAACACCATATATTTT. Its translation is CASSLRGLLSGNTIYF.

This clone has just one count. This chain links TRBV9 with TRBJ1-2; 7 bases are shared with TRBD1. V was clipped by 4 bases and J by 4 bases; unmatched bases: 7. CDR3 length equals 14 residues. Germline-derived CDR1 and CDR2 are SGDLS and YYNGEE. The CDR3 DNA reads as TGTGCCAGCAGCATTCAGACAGGGCCCTATGGCTACACCTTC. As protein: CASSIQTGPYGYTF.

The gene calls are TRBV7-9 and TRBJ2-2; D not resolved. CDR1 is SEHNR, CDR2 FQNEAQ, per germline (reference sequence). The CDR3 length is 14 residues. Trimming left V 10 bases short and J 0 bases short, with 12 bases between. This CDR3 reads CATPFESNTGELFF. CDR3 bases: TGTGCCACCCCCTTCGAGTCGAACACCGGGGAGCTGTTTTTT.

The chain employs TRBV5-6 and TRBJ2-6; no clear D gene. The germline V gene encodes CDR1 SGHDT and CDR2 YYEEEE. V lost 7 bases and J lost 0, with 8 bases in between. This CDR3 comprises 14 residues. CDR3 DNA sequence: TGTGCCAGCCACCGTCTCTCTGGGGCCAACGTCCTGACTTTC. This codes for CASHRLSGANVLTF.

This clone was seen a handful of times. This chain uses TRBV28 with TRBJ1-1, with TRBD1 matching over 10 bases. The CDR3 loop spans 12 amino acids. The germline gives CDR1 MDHEN, CDR2 SYDVKM. The V gene end was trimmed by 5 bases and the J gene end by 12 bases; junction bases not matched to a gene: 6. CDR3 sequence reads: CASSIGTGVTFF. DNA for the CDR3: TGTGCCAGCAGTATCGGGACAGGGGTGACTTTCTTT.

The chain has TRBV28 and TRBJ2-7; TRBD2 might be the D (7 bases). CDR1 and CDR2 (germline): MDHEN, SYDVKM. The V and J ends lost 8 bases and 2 bases respectively, with 13 bases between them. The CDR3 contains 13 residues. This chain's CDR3 is CASVRGGTYEQYF. In DNA form, the CDR3 reads TGTGCCAGCGTGAGGGGGGGGACCTACGAGCAGTACTTC.

This chain links TRBV10-3 with TRBJ1-1; D is uncertain. Germline lookup yields CDR1 ENHRY and CDR2 SYGVKD. Trimming removed 2 bases from V and 0 bases from J, with 10 bases in between. The CDR3 loop spans 15 amino acids. In nucleotides, the CDR3 is TGTGCCATCAGTGAGGTTGGGCGGATGAACACTGAAGCTTTCTTT. It yields the protein CAISEVGRMNTEAFF.

The J gene is TRBJ2-5, the V gene TRBV5-1, with a tentative D call TRBD2 (6 bases). The CDR3 loop spans 15 amino acids. V was clipped by 1 base and J by 1 base, with 11 bases between them. CDR1 SGHRS and CDR2 YFSETQ come from the germline V gene. The CDR3 is CASSLTRDLQETQYF. The CDR3 DNA follows: TGCGCCAGCAGCTTGACGCGGGACCTCCAAGAGACCCAGTACTTC.

In this sample, this clone turned up a few times. This chain uses TRBV5-6 with TRBJ1-1; TRBD1 matches 9 bases. Germline CDR1 and CDR2: SGHDT and YYEEEE. With 3 bases clipped from V and 10 bases from J, the junction kept 7 bases outside the gene matches. CDR3 size: 13 residues. This CDR3 is CASSWDRDSSAFF. For the CDR3, the DNA is TGTGCCAGCAGCTGGGACAGGGATTCATCAGCTTTCTTT. Complete variable domain (other parts from reference TRBV5-6 and TRBJ1-1): DAGVTQSPTHLIKTRGQQVTLRCSPKSGHDTVSWYQQALGQGPQFIFQYYEEEERQRGNFPDRFSGHQFPNYSSELNVNALLLGDSALYLCASSWDRDSSAFFGQGTRLTVV.

The chain is built from TRBV7-2 and TRBJ1-2; 8 bases align to TRBD1. The germline gives CDR1 SGHTA, CDR2 FQGNSA. J was trimmed by 3 bases and V by 1 base; bases with no gene match: 4. The length of the CDR3 is 15 residues. The CDR3 nucleotides are TGTGCCAGCAGCTTAGAGGGGACAGGAGACTATGGCTACACCTTC. Protein: CASSLEGTGDYGYTF.

The gene calls are TRBV5-8 and TRBJ1-2, with unresolved D. Trimming took off 0 bases at V and 4 bases at J, with 13 bases between the two ends. The CDR3 loop spans 15 amino acids. Germline CDR1 is SGHTS and CDR2 is YDEGEE. CDR3 loop: CASSLDGRQSYGYTF. The CDR3 region has the DNA TGTGCCAGCAGCTTGGATGGGCGGCAGAGCTATGGCTACACCTTC. Using reference TRBV5-8 and TRBJ1-2 for the parts outside the CDR3, the full variable domain is EAGVTQSPTHLIKTRGQQATLRCSPISGHTSVYWYQQALGLGLQFLLWYDEGEERNRGNFPPRFSGRQFPNYSSELNVNALELEDSALYLCASSLDGRQSYGYTFGSGTRLTVV.

V is TRBV5-6 and J is TRBJ1-6, with D tentatively TRBD1 (6 bases). This CDR3 has 15 residues. Germline V gene data show CDR1 as SGHDT and CDR2 as YYEEEE. V was shortened by 2 bases and J by 10 bases, with 16 bases between the two germline ends. The CDR3 DNA follows: TGTGCCAGCAGCTTCGGCGGTACAGGGAGCTCACCCCTCCACTTT. This gives the protein CASSFGGTGSSPLHF.

This chain uses TRBV11-2 with TRBJ1-5, with D possibly being TRBD1 (5 bases). The CDR3 is 14 amino acids. CDR1 is SGHAT, CDR2 FQNNGV, per germline. Trimming took off 5 bases at V and 4 bases at J, with 12 bases between the two ends. The DNA of the CDR3 is TGTGCCAGCAGCCCCCGGGGGGGTAATCAGCCCCAGCATTTT. Protein product: CASSPRGGNQPQHF. Full variable domain (rest looked up from reference TRBV11-2 and TRBJ1-5): EAGVAQSPRYKIIEKRQSVAFWCNPISGHATLYWYQQILGQGPKLLIQFQNNGVVDDSQLPKDRFSAERLKGVDSTLKIQPAKLEDSAVYLCASSPRGGNQPQHFGDGTRLSIL.

The chain links TRBV27 to TRBJ1-1; D remains ambiguous. Germline CDR1 MNHEY, CDR2 SMNVEV (reference sequence). The CDR3 is made up of 13 amino acids. Trimming shortened V by 3 bases and J by 1 base, and 6 bases separated the two germline ends. CDR3 in amino acids: CASSFYKNTEAFF. For the CDR3, the DNA is TGTGCCAGCAGTTTTTATAAGAACACTGAAGCTTTCTTT.

CDR3 sequence (DNA): TGTGCCAGCACTCCTAGAGGTGGGGGGGCTCGGGAGCAGTACTTC. Translation: CASTPRGGGAREQYF. The gene calls are TRBV7-2 and TRBJ2-7; tentative D call: TRBD2 (7 bases). The V and J ends lost 7 bases and 7 bases respectively, with 23 bases between them. CDR1 and CDR2 from the germline V gene are SGHTA and FQGNSA. This CDR3 region has 15 residues. The full variable domain, rest sourced from reference TRBV7-2 and TRBJ2-7, is GAGVSQSPSNKVTEKGKDVELRCDPISGHTALYWYRQSLGQGLEFLIYFQGNSAPDKSGLPSDRFSAERTGGSVSTLTIQRTQQEDSAVYLCASTPRGGGAREQYFGPGTRLTVT.

This chain links TRBV28 with TRBJ1-5, with D perhaps TRBD1 (5 bases). Germline CDR1 and CDR2: MDHEN and SYDVKM. The germline V and J ends were trimmed by 2 bases and 2 bases, with 10 bases remaining between them. The CDR3 covers 15 residues. CDR3: CASSLKGYGNQPQHF. Here the CDR3 DNA reads TGTGCCAGCAGTTTAAAGGGGTACGGCAATCAGCCCCAGCATTTT.